One sample yielded the 10 T cell receptor beta chains listed below, sequenced in a study of shared clonotypes between healthy human individuals. Method: immunoSEQ multiplex PCR; TCRdb's copy keeps in-frame clones and lacks some. This sample yields about 580,000 clones, of which about 98% are seen a single time; 0.25% to 0.35% belongs to the top ten. CD45RO negativity and positive selection for CCR7 defined naive CD8 cells, a population that excluded terminally differentiated effector memory CD45RA+ cells. The material sequenced was naive CD8+ T cells sorted from blood. Receptor source: a young man in good health.

This clone occurred a few times. V is TRBV2 and J is TRBJ2-1; 11 bases align to TRBD2. Germline V gene sequence: CDR1 SNHLY, CDR2 FYNNEI. CDR3 length: 13 amino acids. J lost 4 bases, V lost 9 bases, and 2 bases had no gene match. The chain's CDR3 is CARTSGDYNEQFF. CDR3 bases: TGTGCCAGGACTAGCGGGGATTACAATGAGCAGTTCTTC.

J is TRBJ2-5 and V is TRBV4-1; D perhaps matches TRBD2 (6 bases). The V end was cut by 4 bases, the J end by 2 bases, with 11 bases between. The CDR3 loop spans 14 amino acids. The germline CDR1 and CDR2 sequences are MGHRA and YSYEKL. This chain's CDR3 is CASSPGRGQETQYF. The DNA of the CDR3 is TGCGCCAGCAGCCCAGGACGGGGGCAAGAGACCCAGTACTTC.

Comments on this clone: The identical CDR3 is also encoded by other nucleotide sequences in the sample. V gene TRBV7-9 combines with J gene TRBJ2-7; D ambiguous. Germline CDR1 and CDR2: SEHNR and FQNEAQ (reference sequence). V lost 5 bases to trimming and J lost 7 bases, with 9 bases between them. This CDR3 comprises 11 residues. CDR3: CASSPSREQYF. The DNA for the CDR3 is TGTGCCAGCAGCCCATCGAGGGAGCAGTACTTC.

This clone was observed a single time. The chain links TRBV11-1 to TRBJ2-3; the match to TRBD2 covers 7 bases. V was pared by 3 bases and J by 1 base, with 4 bases of the junction left unmatched. The CDR3 spans 15 residues. The V gene's germline CDR1 is SGHAT and CDR2 FQDESV (reference sequence). CDR3 region: CASSFGTSGTDTQYF. CDR3 nucleotides: TGTGCCAGCAGCTTTGGAACTAGCGGCACAGATACGCAGTATTTT.

The chain has TRBV27 and TRBJ2-6; no clear D gene. The germline V gene has CDR1 MNHEY and CDR2 SMNVEV (reference sequence). V lost 5 bases and J lost 0, with 8 bases in between. The CDR3 consists of 15 residues. CDR3 in amino acids: CASSKAHSGANVLTF. The CDR3 DNA follows: TGTGCCAGCAGTAAAGCGCACTCTGGGGCCAACGTCCTGACTTTC.

This sequence joins TRBV15 and TRBJ2-6; 7 bases are shared with TRBD1. The V gene's germline CDR1 is LNHNV and CDR2 YYDKDF (reference sequence). With 0 bases clipped from V and 2 bases from J, the junction kept 4 bases outside the gene matches. CDR3 length equals 17 residues. CDR3 loop: CATSRDRGTAGANVLTF. The CDR3 bases are TGTGCCACCAGCAGAGATAGGGGGACAGCTGGGGCCAACGTCCTGACTTTC.

This rearrangement joins TRBV30 to TRBJ2-1; 8 nucleotides line up with TRBD2. V shed 3 bases, J shed 1 base, and the junction held 5 bases outside the gene matches. Germline V lookup: CDR1 GTSNPN, CDR2 SVGIG (reference sequence). This CDR3 is built from 15 residues. This CDR3 is CAWRAAGGSYNEQFF. CDR3 coding DNA: TGTGCCTGGAGGGCGGCGGGAGGATCCTACAATGAGCAGTTCTTC.

The chain employs TRBV30 and TRBJ1-1, with D hard to call. V lost 4 bases, J lost 5 bases, and 20 bases lay in between. Germline values: CDR1 GTSNPN, CDR2 SVGIG (reference sequence). This CDR3 is built from 15 residues. CDR3 protein: CAWTHLRGRRTEAFF. CDR3 in DNA: TGTGCCTGGACCCACCTTCGAGGCAGGAGGACTGAAGCTTTCTTT.

The J gene is TRBJ2-7, the V gene TRBV4-3, with D perhaps matching TRBD2 (5 bases). Germline assignment: CDR1 LGHNA and CDR2 YSLEER. The CDR3 extends over 15 amino acids. Trimming took off 1 base at V and 2 bases at J, with 12 bases between the two ends. CDR3 DNA: TGCGCCAGCAGCCAAGTCCGGGGAATGGCCTACGAGCAGTACTTC. Translated, it gives CASSQVRGMAYEQYF.

The rearrangement joins TRBV5-1 to TRBJ2-1; a possible D gene is TRBD1 (6 bases). V dropped 7 bases and J dropped 4 bases, with 12 bases sitting between them. CDR3 length: 13 amino acids. The germline CDR1 and CDR2 sequences are SGHRS and YFSETQ. The CDR3: CASEGGSYNEQFF. The CDR3 nucleotides read TGCGCCAGCGAAGGGGGATCTTACAATGAGCAGTTCTTC.